The T cell receptor (beta chain) described here comes from a study of blood T cell repertoires in COVID-19. Study as a whole: Some COVID-19 samples were acute and others convalescent; all came from the United States, Italy and Spain.

Here immunoSEQ multiplex PCR was the method, and the copy in TCRdb shows in-frame clones only, minus some. This sample has under 200,000 clones, with approximately 87% found just once. The ends were cut back, 7 bases at V and 9 bases at J, with 10 bases in the middle. The length of the CDR3 is 11 residues. The Seattle site enrolled patients during active infection and followed them longitudinally. The source material was peripheral blood. The chain joins TRBV12-3 or TRBV12-4 to TRBJ1-5; D uncertain. The TCR sequence derives from a woman between 65 and 79 years old with COVID-19, enrolled during active disease. CDR3 region: CASTERGPQHF. The CDR3 DNA reads TGTGCCAGCACAGAACGTGGGCCCCAGCATTTT.